The clone carrying this TCR beta chain was seen many times. TCRdb redid the calling of the 5' RACE reads with MiXCR, one entry per CDR3 protein. The table records under 70,000 distinct CDR3 sequences, about 15% of them present only once. This entry is derived from a study of T cells of healthy individuals. Per germline, CDR1 DFQATT and CDR2 SNEGSKA (reference sequence). With V trimmed by 2 bases and J by 4 bases, 4 bases remained unmatched. The CDR3 contains 14 residues. V usage is TRBV20-1 and J usage is TRBJ2-1; 8 bases align to TRBD2. The TCR sequence derives from a human donor in good health. The chain's CDR3 is CSARRVAGYNEQFF. In DNA, the CDR3 is TGCAGTGCTAGACGGGTAGCGGGGTACAATGAGCAGTTCTTC.